This entry is about one T cell receptor (beta chain). The data were taken from a study of control samples from healthy donors and cancer patients. Libraries were prepared by immunoSEQ multiplex PCR; TCRdb keeps only in-frame clonotypes and omits some of them. This sample has over 100,000 clones, with 75% to 90% found just once. Germline values: CDR1 MNHNY, CDR2 SVGAGI (reference sequence). The V and J ends lost 6 bases and 5 bases, in that order; junction bases with no gene match: 10. The CDR3 spans 15 residues. The receptor comes from a woman in her fifties or sixties in good health. The specimen sequenced was blood. The chain carries TRBV6-6 and TRBJ2-5, with 9 bases that match TRBD1. The CDR3 sequence is CASRPGTGGPETQYF. The CDR3 DNA reads as TGTGCCAGCAGACCTGGTACAGGGGGCCCGGAGACCCAGTACTTC.